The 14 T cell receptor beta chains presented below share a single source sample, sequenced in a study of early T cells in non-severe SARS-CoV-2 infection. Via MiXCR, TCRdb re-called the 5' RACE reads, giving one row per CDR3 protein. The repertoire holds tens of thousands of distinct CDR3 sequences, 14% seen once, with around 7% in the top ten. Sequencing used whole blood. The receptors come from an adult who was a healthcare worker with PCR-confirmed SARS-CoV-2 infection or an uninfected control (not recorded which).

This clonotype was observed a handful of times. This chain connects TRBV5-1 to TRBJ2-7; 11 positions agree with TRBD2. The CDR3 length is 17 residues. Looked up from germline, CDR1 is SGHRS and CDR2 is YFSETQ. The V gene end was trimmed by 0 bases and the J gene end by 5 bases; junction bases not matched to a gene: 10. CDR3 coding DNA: TGCGCCAGCAGCTTGGAGAGGACTAGCGGGTATAGGAACGAGCAGTACTTC. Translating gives CASSLERTSGYRNEQYF.

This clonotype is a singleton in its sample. CDR3 nucleotide sequence: TGCAGCGTTGGAGGGGGAGGCCCCACCTACAATGAGCAGTTCTTC. Its translation is CSVGGGGPTYNEQFF. The chain is built from TRBV29-1 and TRBJ2-1; D may be TRBD1 or TRBD2 (6 bases each). The CDR3 loop spans 15 amino acids. The V and J ends lost 4 bases and 2 bases respectively, with 15 bases between them. Germline values: CDR1 SQVTM, CDR2 ANQGSEA.

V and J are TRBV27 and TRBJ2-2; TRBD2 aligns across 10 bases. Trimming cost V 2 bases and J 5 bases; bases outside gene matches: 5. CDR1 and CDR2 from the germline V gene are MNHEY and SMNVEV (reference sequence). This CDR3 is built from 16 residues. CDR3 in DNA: TGTGCCAGCAGTTTAGAACCTAGCGGGAGAACCGGGGAGCTGTTTTTT. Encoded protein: CASSLEPSGRTGELFF.

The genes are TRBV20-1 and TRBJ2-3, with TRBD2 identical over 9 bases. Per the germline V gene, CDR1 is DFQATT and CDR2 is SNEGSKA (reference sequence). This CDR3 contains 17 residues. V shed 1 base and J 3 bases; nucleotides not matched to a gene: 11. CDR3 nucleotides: TGCAGTGCTAGAGTCCTACAGAGCGGGAGGCGGACAGATACGCAGTATTTT. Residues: CSARVLQSGRRTDTQYF.

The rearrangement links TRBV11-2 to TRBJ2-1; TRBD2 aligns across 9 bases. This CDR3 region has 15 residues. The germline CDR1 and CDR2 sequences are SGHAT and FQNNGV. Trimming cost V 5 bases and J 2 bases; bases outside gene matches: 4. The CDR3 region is CASSQGGGAYNEQFF. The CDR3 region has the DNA TGTGCCAGCAGCCAAGGCGGGGGGGCCTACAATGAGCAGTTCTTC.

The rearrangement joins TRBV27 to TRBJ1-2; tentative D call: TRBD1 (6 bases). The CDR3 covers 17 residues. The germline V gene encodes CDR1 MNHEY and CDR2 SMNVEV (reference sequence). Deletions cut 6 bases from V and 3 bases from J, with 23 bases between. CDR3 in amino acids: CASSLRMGRGRDYGYTF. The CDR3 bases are TGTGCCAGCAGCTTAAGGATGGGCCGGGGGCGAGACTATGGCTACACCTTC.

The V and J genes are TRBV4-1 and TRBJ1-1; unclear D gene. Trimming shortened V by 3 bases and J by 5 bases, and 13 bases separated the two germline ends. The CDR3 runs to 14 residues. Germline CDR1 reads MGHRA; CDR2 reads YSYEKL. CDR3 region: CASSQGRTGTEAFF. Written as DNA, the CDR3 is TGCGCCAGCAGCCAGGGCCGTACGGGGACTGAAGCTTTCTTT.

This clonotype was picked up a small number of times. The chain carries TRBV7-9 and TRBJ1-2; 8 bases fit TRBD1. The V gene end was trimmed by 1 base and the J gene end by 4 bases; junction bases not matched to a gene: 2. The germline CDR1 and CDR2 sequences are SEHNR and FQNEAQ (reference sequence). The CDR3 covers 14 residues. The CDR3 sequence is CASSLGQGPYGYTF. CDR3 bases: TGTGCCAGCAGCTTAGGACAGGGGCCCTATGGCTACACCTTC. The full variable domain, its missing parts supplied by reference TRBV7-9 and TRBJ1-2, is DTGVSQNPRHKITKRGQNVTFRCDPISEHNRLYWYRQTLGQGPEFLTYFQNEAQLEKSRLLSDRFSAERPKGSFSTLEIQRTEQGDSAMYLCASSLGQGPYGYTFGSGTRLTVV.

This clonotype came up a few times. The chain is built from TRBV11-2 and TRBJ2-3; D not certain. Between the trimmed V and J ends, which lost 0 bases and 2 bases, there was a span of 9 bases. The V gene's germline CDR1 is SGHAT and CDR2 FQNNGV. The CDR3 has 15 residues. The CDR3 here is CASSLDASVTDTQYF. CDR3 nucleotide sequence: TGTGCCAGCAGCTTAGATGCATCCGTCACAGATACGCAGTATTTT. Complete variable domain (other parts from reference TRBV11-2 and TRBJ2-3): EAGVAQSPRYKIIEKRQSVAFWCNPISGHATLYWYQQILGQGPKLLIQFQNNGVVDDSQLPKDRFSAERLKGVDSTLKIQPAKLEDSAVYLCASSLDASVTDTQYFGPGTRLTVL.

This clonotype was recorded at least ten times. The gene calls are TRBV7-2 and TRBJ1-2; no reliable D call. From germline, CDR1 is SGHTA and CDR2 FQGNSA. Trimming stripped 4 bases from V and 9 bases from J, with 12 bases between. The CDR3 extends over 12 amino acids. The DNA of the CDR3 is TGTGCCAGCAGCTCTTTCCGGGAAAGCTACACCTTC. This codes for CASSSFRESYTF. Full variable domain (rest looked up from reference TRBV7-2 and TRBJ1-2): GAGVSQSPSNKVTEKGKDVELRCDPISGHTALYWYRQSLGQGLEFLIYFQGNSAPDKSGLPSDRFSAERTGGSVSTLTIQRTQQEDSAVYLCASSSFRESYTFGSGTRLTVV.

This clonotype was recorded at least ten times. The CDR3 reads CASSLKGGGGARLAYNEQFF. In DNA, the CDR3 is TGTGCCAGCAGTTTGAAAGGAGGCGGGGGCGCGAGACTGGCTTACAATGAGCAGTTCTTC. This chain links TRBV12-3 or TRBV12-4 with TRBJ2-1; maybe TRBD2 (7 bases). V lost 3 bases and J lost 4, with 28 bases in between. The CDR3 sequence is 20 residues long.

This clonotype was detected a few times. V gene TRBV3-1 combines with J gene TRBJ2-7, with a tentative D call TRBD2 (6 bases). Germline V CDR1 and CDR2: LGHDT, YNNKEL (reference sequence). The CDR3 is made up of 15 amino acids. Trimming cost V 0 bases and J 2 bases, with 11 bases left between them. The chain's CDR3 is CASSQDLALAYEQYF. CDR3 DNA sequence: TGTGCCAGCAGCCAAGACCTAGCGTTGGCCTACGAGCAGTACTTC.

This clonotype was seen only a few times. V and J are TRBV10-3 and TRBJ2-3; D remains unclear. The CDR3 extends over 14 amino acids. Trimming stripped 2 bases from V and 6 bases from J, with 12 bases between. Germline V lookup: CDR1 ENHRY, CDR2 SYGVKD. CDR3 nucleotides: TGTGCCATCAGTGAGACAGCTAAGGAGGATACGCAGTATTTT. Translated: CAISETAKEDTQYF.

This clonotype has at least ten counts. Written as DNA, the CDR3 is TGTGCCAGCAGCTTGGGGTCCGGGAGTGAGCAGTTCTTC. Its translation: CASSLGSGSEQFF. The rearrangement uses TRBV5-6 and TRBJ2-1, with D perhaps TRBD2 (6 bases). Germline V gene data show CDR1 as SGHDT and CDR2 as YYEEEE. Trimming removed 0 bases from V and 9 bases from J, with 10 bases in between. CDR3 length equals 13 residues.